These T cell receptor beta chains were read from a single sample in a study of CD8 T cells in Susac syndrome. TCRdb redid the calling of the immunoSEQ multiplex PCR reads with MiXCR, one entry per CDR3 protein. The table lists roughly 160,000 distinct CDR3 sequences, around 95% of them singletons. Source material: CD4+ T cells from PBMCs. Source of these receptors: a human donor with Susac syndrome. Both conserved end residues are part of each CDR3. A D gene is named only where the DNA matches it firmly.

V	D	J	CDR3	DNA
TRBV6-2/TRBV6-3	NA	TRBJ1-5	CATRARPGNQPQHF	TGTGCCACCCGGGCCCGCCCAGGCAATCAGCCCCAGCATTTT
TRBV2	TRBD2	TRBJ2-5	CASSETSGSKETQYF	TGTGCCAGCAGTGAGACTAGCGGGAGTAAAGAGACCCAGTACTTC
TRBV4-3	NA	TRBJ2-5	CASSQEEAAQETQYF	TGCGCCAGCAGCCAAGAAGAAGCGGCCCAAGAGACCCAGTACTTC
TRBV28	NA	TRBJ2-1	CASSSVRGNEQFF	TGTGCCAGCAGTTCCGTAAGGGGAAATGAGCAGTTCTTC
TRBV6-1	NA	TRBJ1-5	CATNQGDQPQHF	TGTGCCACCAACCAGGGAGATCAGCCCCAGCATTTT
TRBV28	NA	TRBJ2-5	CASSVERLGTQYF	TGTGCCAGCAGTGTGGAGCGGTTAGGGACCCAGTACTTC
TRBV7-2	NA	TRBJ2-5	CASSSGQRETQYF	TGTGCCAGCAGTAGTGGACAGAGAGAGACCCAGTACTTC
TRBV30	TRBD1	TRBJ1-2	CAWGKTGDGYTF	TGTGCCTGGGGAAAAACAGGGGATGGCTACACCTTC
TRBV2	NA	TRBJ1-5	CATSGSPSAQHF	TGTGCCACCTCGGGCAGCCCATCGGCCCAGCATTTT
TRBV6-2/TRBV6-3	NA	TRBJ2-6	CASSKQGSGANVLTF	TGTGCCAGCAGCAAGCAGGGCTCTGGGGCCAACGTCCTGACTTTC
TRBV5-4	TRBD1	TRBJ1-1	CASSQGQGRVDTEAFF	TGTGCCAGCAGCCAGGGACAGGGTCGGGTGGACACTGAAGCTTTCTTT
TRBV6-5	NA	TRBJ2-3	CASSYFPGGTDTQYF	TGTGCCAGCAGTTACTTTCCAGGGGGCACAGATACGCAGTATTTT
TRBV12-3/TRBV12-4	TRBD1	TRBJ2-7	CASRRTGGLNEQYF	TGTGCCAGCCGACGGACAGGGGGTTTAAACGAGCAGTACTTC
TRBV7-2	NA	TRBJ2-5	CASSSPRGRETQYF	TGTGCCAGCAGCTCTCCGCGGGGTCGGGAGACCCAGTACTTC
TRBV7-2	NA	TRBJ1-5	CASSPDSDNQPQHF	TGTGCCAGCAGCCCGGACAGCGACAATCAGCCCCAGCATTTT
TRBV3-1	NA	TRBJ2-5	CASSQEGVTGKETQYF	TGTGCCAGCAGCCAAGAAGGGGTGACAGGCAAAGAGACCCAGTACTTC
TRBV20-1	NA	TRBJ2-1	CSARAAASQSSYNEQFF	TGCAGTGCTAGAGCCGCCGCTAGCCAGAGCTCCTACAATGAGCAGTTCTTC
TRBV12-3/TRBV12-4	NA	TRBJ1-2	CASTPTGRNLGYTF	TGTGCCAGCACCCCCACGGGGCGGAATCTTGGCTACACCTTC
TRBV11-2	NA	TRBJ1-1	CASSLDRLGEAFF	TGTGCCAGCAGCTTAGATCGACTCGGGGAAGCTTTCTTT
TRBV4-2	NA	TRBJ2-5	CASSQGMGEEEETQYF	TGTGCCAGCAGCCAAGGGATGGGGGAGGAGGAAGAGACCCAGTACTTC
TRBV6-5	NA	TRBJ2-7	CASSLGPSLLSYEQYF	TGTGCCAGCAGTTTAGGCCCCAGCCTCCTCTCCTACGAGCAGTACTTC
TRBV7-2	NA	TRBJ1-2	CASSLDRNNPVYTF	TGTGCCAGCAGCTTGGACAGAAATAATCCCGTGTACACCTTC
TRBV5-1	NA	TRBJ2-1	CASRATSSYNEQFF	TGCGCCAGCAGGGCAACGAGCTCCTACAATGAGCAGTTCTTC
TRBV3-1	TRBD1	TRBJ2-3	CASRTQGTAQYF	TGTGCCAGCAGGACACAGGGGACGGCGCAGTATTTT
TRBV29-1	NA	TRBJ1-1	CSGLTGSTEAFF	TGCAGCGGACTAACAGGGTCCACTGAAGCTTTCTTT
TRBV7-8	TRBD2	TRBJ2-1	CASSKGVAGSWGDNEQFF	TGTGCCAGCAGTAAGGGGGTAGCGGGAAGTTGGGGAGACAATGAGCAGTTCTTC
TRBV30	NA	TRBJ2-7	CAWRILSGPYEQYF	TGTGCCTGGAGGATCCTTAGCGGACCCTACGAGCAGTACTTC